This T cell receptor beta chain stems from a study of T cells in Graves' hyperthyroidism and ophthalmopathy. Findings and caveats of the study: Most thyroid clonotypes expanded above 0.001 were also detected in blood.

This clonotype has just one count. Its antigen is unknown. Template material for amplifying TCR beta CDR3 regions consisted of RNA transcripts. TCR CDR3 regions were first amplified by RT-PCR with HTBI primers. TCRdb fed the multiplex PCR reads into MiXCR, producing one record per CDR3 protein. Found here are about 370,000 distinct CDR3 sequences, about 15% of them singletons; the top ten hold roughly 20%. Ophthalmopathy patients had Clinical Activity Score at least 3, NOSPECS grade at least 4, duration under 3 months. Using more than 7.5 ml of fresh peripheral blood, PBMCs were prepared. The CDR3 spans 12 residues. V shed 0 bases and J shed 10 bases, with 7 bases lying between them. Germline CDR1 is SGHAT and CDR2 is FQNNGV.

The specimen sequenced was blood. The rearrangement uses TRBV11-2 and TRBJ2-1; no definite D call. The TCR sequence derives from a woman aged 60-75 years with Graves' ophthalmopathy. The CDR3 sequence: CASSLDRREQFF. The CDR3 DNA sequence: TGTGCCAGCAGCTTAGATCGGCGGGAGCAGTTCTTC.